This T cell receptor (beta chain) came from a study of blood T cell repertoires in COVID-19. Here immunoSEQ multiplex PCR was the method, and the copy in TCRdb shows in-frame clones only, minus some. This table holds fewer than 65,000 clones, about nine tenths found once. CDR3 size: 15 residues. Germline V CDR1 and CDR2: MNHEY, SVGAGI. V was cut by 5 bases and J by 2 bases, with 10 bases left in between. The gene calls are TRBV6-5 and TRBJ2-6, with D perhaps matching TRBD2 (5 bases). The clonotype was recovered from a woman of 80 years or more with acute or convalescent COVID-19. What was sequenced was peripheral blood. In DNA form, the CDR3 reads TGTGCCAGCAGTCTCGGGGTCACTGGGGCCAACGTCCTGACTTTC. This codes for CASSLGVTGANVLTF.